These T cell receptor beta chains were read from a single sample in a study of radiotherapy plus CTLA-4 blockade in lung cancer. Clones were read by immunoSEQ multiplex PCR, and TCRdb kept only the in-frame ones, dropping some. The table has more than 50,000 clones, approximately 76% seen once. The input for sequencing was peripheral blood, taken from a patient treated with radiotherapy plus ipilimumab. The receptors derive from a human donor with non-small cell lung cancer who had a complete response to radiotherapy plus ipilimumab. Each CDR3 is given with its conserved first and last residue. The D gene is left open where the match is weak. The size entry is marked missing in some rows and otherwise reads once, few, many or a size class.

J gene: TRBJ2-7; D gene: TRBD2; clone size: -; V gene: TRBV5-1; CDR3 protein: CASSLVSAGSYEQYF; CDR3 DNA: TGCGCCAGCAGCTTGGTCTCAGCGGGATCTTACGAGCAGTACTTC
J gene: TRBJ2-7; D gene: TRBD1; clone size: -; V gene: TRBV7-3; CDR3 protein: CASSITGGAGYEQYF; CDR3 DNA: TGTGCCAGCAGCATAACAGGGGGCGCCGGGTACGAGCAGTACTTC
J gene: TRBJ1-4; D gene: -; clone size: -; V gene: TRBV6-6; CDR3 protein: CASNLDRPGEKLFF; CDR3 DNA: TGTGCCAGCAACCTAGACAGGCCTGGGGAAAAACTGTTTTTT
J gene: TRBJ2-5; D gene: TRBD1; clone size: -; V gene: TRBV7-9; CDR3 protein: CASSFLDRVETQYF; CDR3 DNA: TGTGCCAGCAGCTTTTTAGACAGGGTAGAGACCCAGTACTTC
J gene: TRBJ2-3; D gene: TRBD1; clone size: -; V gene: TRBV5-1; CDR3 protein: CASSIGTGGTSTDTQYF; CDR3 DNA: TGCGCCAGCAGCATAGGGACAGGGGGAACTAGCACAGATACGCAGTATTTT
J gene: TRBJ2-7; D gene: -; clone size: -; V gene: TRBV15; CDR3 protein: CATSSPTGIQYF; CDR3 DNA: TGTGCCACCAGCAGCCCGACCGGGATACAATACTTC
J gene: TRBJ1-1; D gene: -; clone size: -; V gene: TRBV2; CDR3 protein: CASRRKTGGTEAFF; CDR3 DNA: TGTGCCAGCAGAAGGAAGACGGGGGGCACTGAAGCTTTCTTT
J gene: TRBJ1-6; D gene: -; clone size: -; V gene: TRBV6-5; CDR3 protein: CASSYTRTGGSSPLHF; CDR3 DNA: TGTGCCAGCAGTTACACAAGGACCGGGGGTAGTTCCCCCCTCCACTTT
J gene: TRBJ1-1; D gene: -; clone size: few; V gene: TRBV19; CDR3 protein: CASSWRGEAFF; CDR3 DNA: TGTGCCAGTAGTTGGAGGGGTGAAGCTTTCTTT
J gene: TRBJ2-5; D gene: -; clone size: -; V gene: TRBV19; CDR3 protein: CASSGAGSAGTETQYF; CDR3 DNA: TGTGCCAGTAGTGGAGCAGGGTCCGCGGGAACTGAGACCCAGTACTTC
J gene: TRBJ1-4; D gene: TRBD1; clone size: few; V gene: TRBV19; CDR3 protein: CASSLSGQPNEKLFF; CDR3 DNA: TGTGCCAGTAGTCTATCGGGACAGCCTAATGAAAAACTGTTTTTT
J gene: TRBJ2-3; D gene: TRBD1; clone size: -; V gene: TRBV18; CDR3 protein: CASSPMDRSYGSTDTQYF; CDR3 DNA: TGTGCCAGCTCACCTATGGACAGGAGTTATGGGAGCACAGATACGCAGTATTTT
J gene: TRBJ2-1; D gene: TRBD1; clone size: -; V gene: TRBV30; CDR3 protein: CAWSTQGAAFF; CDR3 DNA: TGTGCCTGGAGTACACAGGGGGCCGCGTTCTTC
J gene: TRBJ2-7; D gene: -; clone size: -; V gene: TRBV2; CDR3 protein: CASSNQGSSYEQYF; CDR3 DNA: TGTGCCAGCAGTAATCAGGGGAGCTCCTACGAGCAGTACTTC
J gene: TRBJ1-1; D gene: -; clone size: -; V gene: TRBV5-1; CDR3 protein: CASSANGVNTEAFF; CDR3 DNA: TGCGCCAGCAGCGCTAACGGGGTAAACACTGAAGCTTTCTTT
J gene: TRBJ2-3; D gene: -; clone size: -; V gene: TRBV15; CDR3 protein: CATGGWGVIRAHPQYF; CDR3 DNA: TGTGCCACCGGTGGCTGGGGGGTTATCAGGGCGCATCCGCAGTATTTT
J gene: TRBJ1-2; D gene: -; clone size: -; V gene: TRBV29-1; CDR3 protein: CSVDHGAATNYGYTF; CDR3 DNA: TGCAGCGTTGACCATGGGGCTGCCACTAACTATGGCTACACCTTC
J gene: TRBJ2-2; D gene: TRBD1; clone size: -; V gene: TRBV7-6; CDR3 protein: CASSPRTGRAGELFF; CDR3 DNA: TGTGCCAGCAGCCCTCGGACAGGGCGGGCCGGGGAGCTGTTTTTT
J gene: TRBJ2-3; D gene: TRBD2; clone size: -; V gene: TRBV4-1; CDR3 protein: CASSQTRGLAGGPDTQYF; CDR3 DNA: TGCGCCAGCAGCCAGACTCGGGGACTAGCGGGAGGGCCGGATACGCAGTATTTT
J gene: TRBJ1-6; D gene: -; clone size: few; V gene: TRBV7-6; CDR3 protein: CASSPERGNSPLHF; CDR3 DNA: TGTGCCAGCAGCCCTGAAAGGGGTAATTCACCCCTCCACTTT
J gene: TRBJ2-2; D gene: TRBD2; clone size: -; V gene: TRBV7-6; CDR3 protein: CASSLELAGATGELFF; CDR3 DNA: TGTGCCAGCAGCTTAGAACTAGCGGGAGCCACCGGGGAGCTGTTTTTT
J gene: TRBJ1-6; D gene: -; clone size: -; V gene: TRBV25-1; CDR3 protein: CASSLGVPPLHF; CDR3 DNA: TGTGCCAGCAGTCTGGGAGTCCCACCCCTCCACTTT
J gene: TRBJ1-1; D gene: -; clone size: -; V gene: TRBV12-5; CDR3 protein: CASARRDVAEAFF; CDR3 DNA: TGTGCTAGTGCCCGGAGGGACGTCGCTGAAGCTTTCTTT
J gene: TRBJ1-6; D gene: -; clone size: -; V gene: TRBV30; CDR3 protein: CAWSVGDNSPLHF; CDR3 DNA: TGTGCCTGGAGTGTCGGAGATAATTCACCCCTCCACTTT
J gene: TRBJ2-5; D gene: -; clone size: few; V gene: TRBV21-1; CDR3 protein: CASNLRGWQYF; CDR3 DNA: TGTGCCAGCAACCTACGGGGATGGCAGTACTTC
J gene: TRBJ1-1; D gene: -; clone size: -; V gene: TRBV19; CDR3 protein: CASSIDREVEAFF; CDR3 DNA: TGTGCCAGTAGTATAGACAGGGAGGTGGAAGCTTTCTTT
J gene: TRBJ1-2; D gene: -; clone size: -; V gene: TRBV12-5; CDR3 protein: CASGWMTGTYGYTF; CDR3 DNA: TGTGCTAGTGGTTGGATGACTGGTACCTATGGCTACACCTTC
J gene: TRBJ1-2; D gene: TRBD1; clone size: -; V gene: TRBV20-1; CDR3 protein: CSVGTGTGYTF; CDR3 DNA: TGCAGTGTCGGGACAGGTACCGGCTACACCTTC
J gene: TRBJ2-1; D gene: TRBD2; clone size: -; V gene: TRBV28; CDR3 protein: CASSGTSGGPEQFF; CDR3 DNA: TGTGCCAGCAGTGGGACTAGCGGCGGCCCGGAGCAGTTCTTC
J gene: TRBJ1-1; D gene: TRBD1; clone size: -; V gene: TRBV6-5; CDR3 protein: CASRRDSMNTEAFF; CDR3 DNA: TGTGCCAGCAGGCGGGACAGTATGAACACTGAAGCTTTCTTT
J gene: TRBJ2-2; D gene: -; clone size: -; V gene: TRBV15; CDR3 protein: CATSRLDLRVRLFF; CDR3 DNA: TGTGCCACCAGCAGACTCGACCTCAGGGTAAGGCTGTTTTTT
J gene: TRBJ2-2; D gene: -; clone size: -; V gene: TRBV18; CDR3 protein: CASSRPGRDTGELFF; CDR3 DNA: TGTGCCAGCTCACGACCCGGGCGGGACACCGGGGAGCTGTTTTTT
J gene: TRBJ1-2; D gene: TRBD1; clone size: -; V gene: TRBV6-6; CDR3 protein: CASSRTTGPYGYTF; CDR3 DNA: TGTGCCAGCAGCCGCACGACAGGGCCCTATGGCTACACCTTC
J gene: TRBJ2-7; D gene: -; clone size: -; V gene: TRBV30; CDR3 protein: CAWSVTYEQYF; CDR3 DNA: TGTGCCTGGAGTGTCACCTACGAGCAGTACTTC